Presented here are 19 T cell receptor beta chains from one specimen sequenced in a study of blood T cells in healthy people across ages (dated by TCRdb to about 2015). The library was obtained by 5' RACE. The sample was run on an Illumina HiSeq 2500. The second PCR ran for roughly 7 to 11 cycles and used a J-beta primer mix along with a sample-barcoded 5' primer. TCRdb reanalyzed the raw reads on its own, using fastp at Q25 for trimming and MiXCR for clone calling, and kept in-frame beta chains. Each CDR3 protein gets just one entry, which takes the most common genes and DNA from the rows behind it. This sample gives roughly 800,000 distinct CDR3 sequences in total; 20% to 25% of them show up just once. The ten largest clones represent 9.4% of the sample. This same sample was also part of a study on T cells of mothers and their children.

The sample was blood. The receptors originated from a boy aged 5-17 years in good health.

This clonotype showed up just a few times. The V and J genes are TRBV24-1 and TRBJ2-1; 11 nucleotides agree with TRBD1. The assigned J gene may be wrong: the sequence end matches TRBJ2-5 better. From germline, CDR1 is KGHDR and CDR2 SFDVKD. CDR3 length: 16 residues. DNA for the CDR3: TGTGCCACCAGTGATTCCGGGACAGGGGGTTCGGAGACCCAGTACTTC. Its protein is CATSDSGTGGSETQYF.

The gene calls are TRBV23-1 and TRBJ2-1, with TRBD1 matching 8 bases. TRBV23-1 carries the ORF label, with uncertain function. The CDR3 is 17 amino acids. Trimming removed 4 bases from V and 4 bases from J; junction bases left unmatched: 12. CDR3 nucleotides: TGCGCCAGCAGTCCTTATTCCAGGACAGGGTCTTACAATGAGCAGTTCTTC. Amino acids: CASSPYSRTGSYNEQFF.

V is TRBV14 and J is TRBJ1-1; D remains ambiguous. Germline V gene lookup returns CDR1 SGHDN and CDR2 FVKESK. The CDR3 extends over 15 amino acids. Trimming removed 1 base from V and 0 bases from J, with 9 bases in between. The CDR3 protein is CASSQVSGMNTEAFF. DNA for the CDR3: TGTGCCAGCAGCCAAGTCAGTGGGATGAACACTGAAGCTTTCTTT.

The chain employs TRBV29-1 and TRBJ2-2; no clear D. The V end was cut by 7 bases, the J end by 2 bases, with 8 bases between. This CDR3 spans 12 amino acids. CDR1 and CDR2 from the germline V gene are SQVTM and ANQGSEA. CDR3 residues: CSARANTGELFF. In DNA, the CDR3 is TGCAGCGCTCGGGCCAACACCGGGGAGCTGTTTTTT.

The V call is TRBV24-1, the J call TRBJ2-1; possible D gene TRBD2, 6 bases. V was cut by 10 bases and J by 3 bases, with 12 bases left in between. From germline, CDR1 is KGHDR and CDR2 SFDVKD. The CDR3 covers 13 residues. CDR3: CATGASVYNEQFF. The CDR3 nucleotides read TGTGCCACTGGGGCTAGCGTCTACAATGAGCAGTTCTTC.

This clonotype has a handful of counts. This chain uses TRBV14 with TRBJ2-5; 10 nucleotides line up with TRBD2. The J call may be incorrect, as the DNA end agrees better with TRBJ2-1. From germline, CDR1 is SGHDN and CDR2 FVKESK. The CDR3 runs to 14 residues. The CDR3 nucleotides are TGTGCCAGCAGCCAAGGTCTAGCGGGAGATCTGCAGTTCTTC. This gives the protein CASSQGLAGDLQFF.

The chain is built from TRBV5-6 and TRBJ1-4, with D tentatively TRBD1 (6 bases). Germline V gives CDR1 SGHDT, CDR2 YYEEEE. V lost 4 bases and J 3 bases, leaving 13 bases between the germline ends. This CDR3 contains 15 residues. The CDR3 nucleotides read TGTGCCAGCAGCACGCCGGGACAAGCTAATGAAAAACTGTTTTTT. This gives the protein CASSTPGQANEKLFF.

The table lists this clonotype with a few counts. The chain links TRBV6-5 to TRBJ2-5; 10 positions match TRBD1. Per the germline V gene, CDR1 is MNHEY and CDR2 is SVGAGI. Trimming at V came to 6 bases and at J to 5 bases, leaving 6 bases not matched to a gene. The length of the CDR3 is 14 residues. DNA for the CDR3: TGTGCCAGCAGAGGGACAGGGGCTTATGAGACCCAGTACTTC. Protein: CASRGTGAYETQYF.

Here the CDR3 reads CASSWRQGAIETQYF. CDR3 in DNA: TGCGCCAGCAGCTGGCGACAGGGGGCAATCGAGACCCAGTACTTC. This chain joins TRBV5-1 and TRBJ2-5, with 10 bases fitting TRBD1. The CDR3 extends over 15 amino acids. CDR1 SGHRS and CDR2 YFSETQ come from the germline V gene. With 3 bases clipped from V and 5 bases from J, the junction kept 7 bases outside the gene matches.

This clonotype was detected only a few times. This chain uses TRBV4-1 with TRBJ2-1; 7 bases match TRBD2. The trim removed 0 bases at V and 1 base at J, leaving 12 bases unmatched. Looked up from germline, CDR1 is MGHRA and CDR2 is YSYEKL. The length of the CDR3 is 19 residues. The CDR3, as DNA: TGCGCCAGCAGCCAAGATGACAGCGGGAACCCCAAGTCCTACAATGAGCAGTTCTTC. As protein: CASSQDDSGNPKSYNEQFF.

This clonotype was observed a handful of times. This chain uses TRBV28 with TRBJ2-1; D call uncertain. This CDR3 has 15 residues. Trimming stripped 3 bases from V and 0 bases from J, with 9 bases between. Germline assignment: CDR1 MDHEN and CDR2 SYDVKM. The CDR3 nucleotides are TGTGCCAGCAGTTTCCGACACCGCTCCTACAATGAGCAGTTCTTC. It encodes CASSFRHRSYNEQFF.

The chain uses TRBV3-1 and TRBJ2-5, with 9 bases aligning to TRBD1. The J call is uncertain, as TRBJ2-7 better fits the DNA end. The CDR3 is 14 residues long. Germline V gene lookup returns CDR1 LGHDT and CDR2 YNNKEL (reference sequence). In nucleotides, the CDR3 is TGTGCCAGCAGCCCTCACAGGGGGCCTGACGAGCAGTACTTC. Encoded protein: CASSPHRGPDEQYF.

This clonotype came up a few times. The rearrangement links TRBV29-1 to TRBJ1-2; D gene unclear. Trimming shortened V by 5 bases and J by 3 bases, and 13 bases separated the two germline ends. The CDR3 covers 13 residues. Germline CDR1 and CDR2: SQVTM and ANQGSEA. The CDR3 protein is CSVTDSRDYGYTF. The CDR3 coding sequence is TGCAGCGTTACGGACTCCCGAGACTATGGCTACACCTTC.

This clonotype has more than one count but fewer than ten. V is TRBV7-9 and J is TRBJ2-7; D is undetermined. V lost 2 bases, J lost 1 base, and 9 bases lay in between. Germline values: CDR1 SEHNR, CDR2 FQNEAQ (reference sequence). This CDR3 is built from 14 residues. DNA of the CDR3: TGTGCCAGCAGCTTACAGGTTGAGTCCTACGAGCAGTACTTC. It yields the protein CASSLQVESYEQYF.

This clonotype was picked up a small number of times. V usage is TRBV29-1 and J usage is TRBJ2-7; 7 bases align to TRBD1. Germline CDR1 and CDR2: SQVTM and ANQGSEA. The CDR3 loop spans 13 amino acids. V gave up 4 bases and J gave up 0 bases; unmatched junction bases: 3. CDR3 in amino acids: CSVVWDSSYEQYF. CDR3 bases: TGCAGCGTTGTATGGGACAGCTCCTACGAGCAGTACTTC.

A few counts support this clonotype. V gene TRBV20-1 combines with J gene TRBJ2-6, with 11 nucleotides matching TRBD1. In germline, CDR1 is DFQATT, CDR2 SNEGSKA (reference sequence). This CDR3 has 18 amino acids. The J segment lost 0 bases and the V segment lost 0 bases, leaving 4 bases of the junction unmatched. In DNA form, the CDR3 reads TGCAGTGCTAGAGATTGGGGACAGGGGGGCTCTGGGGCCAACGTCCTGACTTTC. Residues: CSARDWGQGGSGANVLTF.

This clonotype turned up a few times. The rearrangement joins TRBV5-1 to TRBJ1-4, with D uncertain. The V gene lost 0 bases and the J gene lost 6 bases, with 9 bases spanning the gap. The CDR3 is made up of 14 amino acids. Germline V gene lookup returns CDR1 SGHRS and CDR2 YFSETQ. CDR3 region: CASSLESAYEKLFF. The CDR3 DNA follows: TGCGCCAGCAGCTTGGAATCAGCATATGAAAAACTGTTTTTT.

The chain carries TRBV20-1 and TRBJ2-3, with unresolved D. Looked up from germline, CDR1 is DFQATT and CDR2 is SNEGSKA (reference sequence). CDR3 length equals 16 residues. V lost 0 bases to trimming and J lost 0 bases, with 13 bases between them. CDR3 sequence: CSARDPSATSTDTQYF. Written as DNA, the CDR3 is TGCAGTGCTAGAGATCCGAGCGCGACTAGCACAGATACGCAGTATTTT.

The J gene is TRBJ1-6, the V gene TRBV20-1; D is unclear. This CDR3 is built from 14 residues. V was clipped by 6 bases and J by 0 bases, with 9 bases between them. CDR1 is DFQATT, CDR2 SNEGSKA, per germline (reference sequence). CDR3 amino acids: CSAAAGSYNSPLHF. CDR3 DNA: TGCAGTGCGGCAGCCGGCTCCTATAATTCACCCCTCCACTTT.